The T cell receptor (beta chain) under discussion was sequenced for a study of T cell repertoires in cytomegalovirus infection. In the study overall: Newly reported HLA-C-restricted and thoroughly characterized HLA-B-restricted CMV epitopes were employed. Matching HLA type, along with CMV infection, was indicated by public TCR beta signatures.

The CDR3 covers 17 residues. Germline CDR1 is MNHEY and CDR2 is SVGEGT. V gave up 6 bases and J gave up 1 base, with 18 bases separating them. Study-level results: Dominant in the ex vivo response were TCR beta clonotypes restricted by HLA-C and specific for CMV.

TCRdb re-derived calls from the reads in MiXCR, one entry per CDR3 protein. This sample has a few hundred thousand distinct CDR3 sequences, with roughly 46% found just once. Turning to this clonotype: Its antigen is not known.

The rearrangement joins TRBV6-2 or TRBV6-3 to TRBJ2-2, with TRBD2 as a possible D gene (5 bases). The sequenced sample was cultured PBMCs, obtained from culture after CMV antigen stimulation. The receptor was isolated from a human donor in good health (CMV status not recorded). Some clones in this sample may be carry-over from other donors' samples. CDR3 sequence reads: CASSRSLASWNTGELFF. As DNA, the CDR3 is TGTGCCAGCAGCCGAAGTCTGGCTAGCTGGAACACCGGGGAGCTGTTTTTT.